The clone carrying this T cell receptor (beta chain) came up a few times. What it recognizes is unknown. Only healthy Caucasians were included as donors. These data belong to a study of identical twins. Overall study results and limits: Cross-sectional statistical analysis was relied on for the conclusions, without the same donors being followed. Within monozygotic twins, out-of-frame TCR alpha sharing was underestimated by the models.

Using its own MiXCR run on the 5' RACE reads, TCRdb lists one record per CDR3 protein. The data contain about 890,000 distinct CDR3 sequences, roughly an eighth of them seen just once; the ten biggest clones take up 1.5% to 2%. Germline V gene lookup returns CDR1 MNHNS and CDR2 SASEGT. The CDR3 has 12 residues. V lost 5 bases to trimming and J lost 4 bases, with 8 bases between them. These data are also associated with another study on yellow fever vaccine responses in identical twins. That work adds: Each twin's T cell response to the vaccine was reported to look partly convergent and partly personalized.

This chain joins TRBV6-1 and TRBJ2-5, with unresolved D. What was sequenced was PBMCs. This clonotype was obtained from a woman under 30 in good health. The CDR3 reads CASSHVGETQYF. The CDR3 nucleotides read TGTGCCAGCAGTCACGTAGGAGAGACCCAGTACTTC.